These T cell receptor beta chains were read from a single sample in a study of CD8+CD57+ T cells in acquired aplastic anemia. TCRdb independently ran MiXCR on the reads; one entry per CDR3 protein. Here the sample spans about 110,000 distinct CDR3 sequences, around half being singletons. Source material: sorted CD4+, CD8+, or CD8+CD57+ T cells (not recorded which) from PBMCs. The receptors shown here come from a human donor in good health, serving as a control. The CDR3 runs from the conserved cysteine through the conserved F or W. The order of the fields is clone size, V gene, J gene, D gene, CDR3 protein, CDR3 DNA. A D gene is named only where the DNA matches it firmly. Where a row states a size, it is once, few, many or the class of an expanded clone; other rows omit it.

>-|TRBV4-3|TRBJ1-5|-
CASSQGLGDSNQPQHF
TGCGCCAGCAGCCAAGGGTTAGGGGATAGCAATCAGCCCCAGCATTTT
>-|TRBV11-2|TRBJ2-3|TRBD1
CASSSRQGTTDTQYF
TGTGCCAGCAGCTCCCGACAGGGAACCACAGATACGCAGTATTTT
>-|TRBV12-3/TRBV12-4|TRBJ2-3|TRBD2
CASSLVSGGGTDTQYF
TGTGCCAGCAGTTTGGTTAGCGGGGGAGGCACAGATACGCAGTATTTT
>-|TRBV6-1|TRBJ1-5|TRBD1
CASSAQGAGVKSNQPQHF
TGTGCCAGCAGTGCACAGGGGGCCGGGGTTAAGAGCAATCAGCCCCAGCATTTT
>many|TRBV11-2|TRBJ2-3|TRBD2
CASSFRSGATDTQYF
TGTGCCAGCAGCTTCCGAAGCGGGGCCACAGATACGCAGTATTTT
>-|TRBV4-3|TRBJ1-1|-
CAGSFRGGTEAFF
TGCGCCGGCAGCTTCAGGGGAGGCACTGAAGCCTTCTTT
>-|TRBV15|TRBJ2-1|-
CAASPRVGRYSYNEQFF
TGTGCCGCCAGCCCCCGGGTGGGCAGGTACTCCTACAATGAGCAGTTCTTC
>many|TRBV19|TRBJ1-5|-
CASSLIRRRGNQPQHF
TGTGCCAGTAGTTTAATCCGGCGTCGGGGCAATCAGCCCCAGCATTTT
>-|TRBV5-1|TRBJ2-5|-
CASSQTLQETQYF
TGCGCCAGCAGCCAGACACTCCAAGAGACCCAGTACTTC
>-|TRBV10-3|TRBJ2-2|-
CAISEYKNTGELFF
TGTGCCATCAGTGAGTACAAGAACACCGGGGAGCTGTTTTTT
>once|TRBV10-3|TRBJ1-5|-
CAISVQSNQPQHF
TGTGCCATCAGCGTTCAGAGCAATCAGCCCCAGCATTTT
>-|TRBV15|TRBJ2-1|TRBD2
CATSRGREGGYNEQFF
TGTGCCACCAGCAGAGGACGGGAGGGGGGTTACAATGAGCAGTTCTTC